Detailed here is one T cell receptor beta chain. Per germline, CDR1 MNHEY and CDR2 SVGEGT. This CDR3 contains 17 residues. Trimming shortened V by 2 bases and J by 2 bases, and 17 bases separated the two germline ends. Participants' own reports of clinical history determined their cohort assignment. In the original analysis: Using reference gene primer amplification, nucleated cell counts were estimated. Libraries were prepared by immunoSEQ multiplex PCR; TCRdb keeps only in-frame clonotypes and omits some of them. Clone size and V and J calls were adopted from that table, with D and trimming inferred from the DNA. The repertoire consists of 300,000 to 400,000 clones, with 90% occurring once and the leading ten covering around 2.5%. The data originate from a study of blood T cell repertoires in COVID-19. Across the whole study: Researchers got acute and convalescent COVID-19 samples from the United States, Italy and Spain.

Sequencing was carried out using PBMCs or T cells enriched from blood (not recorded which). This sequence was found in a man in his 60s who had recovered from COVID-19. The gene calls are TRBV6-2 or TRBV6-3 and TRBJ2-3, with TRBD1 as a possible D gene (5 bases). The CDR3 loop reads CASSYPAAGWVTDTQYF. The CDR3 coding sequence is TGTGCCAGCAGTTACCCCGCGGCAGGGTGGGTCACAGATACGCAGTATTTT.